The clone carrying this TCR beta chain has at least ten counts. Its antigen remains unknown. This specimen comes from a study of CD8 T cells in ankylosing spondylitis. Study-wide results and limits: According to the report, clones linked to the disease were significantly enriched in matched synovial fluid samples taken from ankylosing spondylitis patients. Earlier literature documents some of the motif variants in reactive arthritis synovial fluid and blood. Seemingly distinctive of ankylosing spondylitis blood was a TCR beta motif formed by eight highly homologous variants.

Researchers built TCR beta libraries using quantitative 5'-RACE with molecular barcodes. From the 5' RACE reads, TCRdb called clonotypes with MiXCR, one entry per CDR3 protein. Of roughly 46,000 distinct CDR3 sequences listed, about 4% were seen once; the top ten hold around 3.6%. From germline, CDR1 is SGDLS and CDR2 YYNGEE. This CDR3 spans 16 amino acids. V lost 2 bases and J lost 5; bases outside the gene matches: 7. This sequence originates from a female donor with ankylosing spondylitis or in good health (not recorded which). This chain connects TRBV9 to TRBJ2-1; 10 bases are shared with TRBD2. Sequencing was performed on blood, either unsorted or a sorted T cell fraction (not recorded which). CDR3 DNA sequence: TGTGCCAGCAGCGTGTCTAGCGGGGGACTCAACAATGAGCAGTTCTTC. It yields the protein CASSVSSGGLNNEQFF. Together with reference TRBV9 and TRBJ2-1, the CDR3 gives the full variable domain: DSGVTQTPKHLITATGQRVTLRCSPRSGDLSVYWYQQSLDQGLQFLIQYYNGEERAKGNILERFSAQQFPDLHSELNLSSLELGDSALYFCASSVSSGGLNNEQFFGPGTRLTVL.